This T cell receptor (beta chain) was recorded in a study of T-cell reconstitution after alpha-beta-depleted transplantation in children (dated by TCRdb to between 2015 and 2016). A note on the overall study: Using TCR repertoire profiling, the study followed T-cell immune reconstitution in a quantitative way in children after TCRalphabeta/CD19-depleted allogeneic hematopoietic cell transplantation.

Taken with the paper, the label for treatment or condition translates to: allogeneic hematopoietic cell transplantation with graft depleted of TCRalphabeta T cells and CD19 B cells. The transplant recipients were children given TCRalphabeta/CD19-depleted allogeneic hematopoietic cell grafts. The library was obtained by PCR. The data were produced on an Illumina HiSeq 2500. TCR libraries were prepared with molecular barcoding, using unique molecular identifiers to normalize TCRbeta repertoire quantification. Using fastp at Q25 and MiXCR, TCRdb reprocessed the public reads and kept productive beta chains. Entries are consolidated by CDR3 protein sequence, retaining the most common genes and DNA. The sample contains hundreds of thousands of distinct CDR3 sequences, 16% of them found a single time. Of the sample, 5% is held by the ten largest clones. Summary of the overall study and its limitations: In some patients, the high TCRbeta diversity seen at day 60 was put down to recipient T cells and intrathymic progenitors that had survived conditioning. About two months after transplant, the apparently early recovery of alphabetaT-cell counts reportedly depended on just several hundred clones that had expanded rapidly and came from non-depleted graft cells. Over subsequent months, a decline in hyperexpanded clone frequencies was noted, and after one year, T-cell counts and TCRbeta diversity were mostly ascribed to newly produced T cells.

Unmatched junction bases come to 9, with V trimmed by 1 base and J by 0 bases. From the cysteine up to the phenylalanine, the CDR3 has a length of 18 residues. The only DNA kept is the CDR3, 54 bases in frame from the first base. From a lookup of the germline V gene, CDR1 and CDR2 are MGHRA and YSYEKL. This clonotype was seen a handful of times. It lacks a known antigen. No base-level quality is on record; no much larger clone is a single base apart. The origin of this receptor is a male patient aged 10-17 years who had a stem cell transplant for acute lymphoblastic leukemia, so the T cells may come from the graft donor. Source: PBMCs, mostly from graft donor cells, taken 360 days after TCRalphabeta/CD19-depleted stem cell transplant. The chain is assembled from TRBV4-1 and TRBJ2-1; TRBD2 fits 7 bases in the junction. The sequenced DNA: TGCGCCAGCAGCCAAGGTTTGAGCGGGGAAAGCTCCTACAATGAGCAGTTCTTC. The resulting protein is CASSQGLSGESSYNEQFF.